The 21 T cell receptor beta chains reported below all come from one sample, sequenced in a study of neurological immune-mediated disorders (dated by TCRdb to about 2019). Library prep was done by 5' RACE. These reads were obtained on an Illumina HiSeq 2500. TCRdb handled the public reads itself, with Q25 trimming in fastp and clone calling in MiXCR, and kept productive beta chains. Each record represents a unique CDR3 protein, reported with the most common genes and DNA among its rows. This sample comprises about 54,000 distinct CDR3 sequences, more than 3% of them detected only once. Around 2% of the sample is in the top ten clones. The sequenced sample was CD4+ T cells from blood. Receptors were obtained from a woman aged 40 to 50 with multiple sclerosis.

This clonotype was detected ten times or more. The chain links TRBV4-1 to TRBJ1-2; tentative D call: TRBD1 (6 bases). The germline V gene encodes CDR1 MGHRA and CDR2 YSYEKL. V dropped 0 bases and J dropped 3 bases, with 11 bases sitting between them. The CDR3 is 15 residues long. DNA for the CDR3: TGCGCCAGCAGCCAAGATAACGGACAGTACTATGGCTACACCTTC. This encodes CASSQDNGQYYGYTF.

This clonotype was seen many times. CDR3 bases: TGCGCCAGCAGCTTGTGGGGGCGCGGCGATGGCTACACCTTC. This gives the protein CASSLWGRGDGYTF. The J gene is TRBJ1-2, the V gene TRBV5-1; tentatively, D is TRBD1 (6 bases). CDR3 length equals 14 residues. CDR1 and CDR2 from the germline V gene are SGHRS and YFSETQ. V was cut by 1 base and J by 6 bases, with 13 bases left in between.

This clonotype was recorded many times. This rearrangement joins TRBV6-5 to TRBJ1-1; D ambiguous. V dropped 5 bases and J dropped 4 bases, with 14 bases sitting between them. Germline V CDR1 and CDR2: MNHEY, SVGAGI. This CDR3 has 14 residues. CDR3 in DNA: TGTGCCAGCAGTGTAGGCCAGTCATCCACTGAAGCTTTCTTT. Translation gives CASSVGQSSTEAFF.

This clonotype occurred many times. The chain joins TRBV9 to TRBJ2-3; TRBD2 agrees at 8 bases. The CDR3 is made up of 16 amino acids. The V and J ends lost 0 bases and 2 bases, in that order; junction bases with no gene match: 5. The V gene's germline CDR1 is SGDLS and CDR2 YYNGEE. CDR3 protein: CASSVGASGYTDTQYF. The CDR3 bases are TGTGCCAGCAGCGTAGGGGCTAGCGGGTACACAGATACGCAGTATTTT.

This clonotype showed up many times. The genes are TRBV24-1 and TRBJ2-2; 10 bases fit TRBD1. The germline gives CDR1 KGHDR, CDR2 SFDVKD. With 2 bases clipped from V and 7 bases from J, the junction kept 0 bases outside the gene matches. This CDR3 comprises 14 residues. In nucleotides, the CDR3 is TGTGCCACCAGTGATTGGGACAGGGGCGGGGAGCTGTTTTTT. It codes for CATSDWDRGGELFF.

The table lists this clonotype with many counts. The chain is built from TRBV9 and TRBJ2-3; 12 nucleotides line up with TRBD2. This CDR3 contains 19 residues. V lost 1 base and J lost 0; bases outside the gene matches: 9. Germline lookup yields CDR1 SGDLS and CDR2 YYNGEE. CDR3 bases: TGTGCCAGCAGCGTAACTAGCGGGGGGCCCACGACCAGCACAGATACGCAGTATTTT. Amino acid sequence: CASSVTSGGPTTSTDTQYF.

This clonotype was recorded many times. V and J are TRBV6-5 and TRBJ1-2, with D unclear. Trimming took 0 bases from V and 4 from J, leaving 9 bases between them. The CDR3 covers 14 residues. The germline gives CDR1 MNHEY, CDR2 SVGAGI. CDR3 sequence reads: CASSYSIRGYGYTF. The CDR3 DNA follows: TGTGCCAGCAGTTACTCGATACGGGGCTATGGCTACACCTTC.

The sample holds many counts of this clonotype. This chain uses TRBV9 with TRBJ2-2; D remains ambiguous. The V end was cut by 2 bases, the J end by 5 bases, with 4 bases between. The CDR3 consists of 12 residues. The germline V gene has CDR1 SGDLS and CDR2 YYNGEE. The chain's CDR3 is CASSVQTGELFF. The CDR3 bases are TGTGCCAGCAGCGTCCAAACCGGGGAGCTGTTTTTT.

In its sample, this clonotype was seen many times. The rearrangement joins TRBV2 to TRBJ1-2, with D possibly being TRBD1 (6 bases). This CDR3 has 17 residues. Trimming stripped 5 bases from V and 7 bases from J, with 26 bases between. Germline V gene lookup returns CDR1 SNHLY and CDR2 FYNNEI. This chain's CDR3 is CASSPTLGTIGASGYTF. CDR3 in DNA: TGTGCCAGCAGTCCCACCCTTGGGACAATTGGGGCGAGTGGCTACACCTTC.

This clonotype has a count of ten or more. The V call is TRBV5-1, the J call TRBJ1-4; perhaps TRBD1 as D (6 bases). The CDR3 has 15 residues. Germline CDR1 reads SGHRS; CDR2 reads YFSETQ. V dropped 2 bases and J dropped 6 bases, with 14 bases sitting between them. Written as DNA, the CDR3 is TGCGCCAGCAGCTTTTCAGCACGGACAGATGAAAAACTGTTTTTT. This translates into CASSFSARTDEKLFF.

The sample holds many counts of this clonotype. This sequence joins TRBV5-1 and TRBJ2-7; TRBD1 aligns across 11 bases. Germline CDR1 and CDR2: SGHRS and YFSETQ. J gave up 3 bases and V 3 bases, and 8 bases lay outside the gene matches. The CDR3 sequence is 16 residues long. The CDR3 is CASSSTGTGGFYEQYF. The CDR3 nucleotides read TGCGCCAGCAGCTCTACCGGGACAGGGGGTTTCTACGAGCAGTACTTC.

The table lists this clonotype with many counts. The DNA for the CDR3 is TGTGCCAGCAGCTTATTAGGCGGACAGACCGGGGAGCTGTTTTTT. It specifies CASSLLGGQTGELFF. The chain links TRBV7-9 to TRBJ2-2; weak D call: TRBD1 (6 bases). Trimming shortened V by 2 bases and J by 5 bases, and 12 bases separated the two germline ends. Germline values: CDR1 SEHNR, CDR2 FQNEAQ (reference sequence). The CDR3 contains 15 residues. Full variable domain (rest looked up from reference TRBV7-9 and TRBJ2-2): DTGVSQNPRHKITKRGQNVTFRCDPISEHNRLYWYRQTLGQGPEFLTYFQNEAQLEKSRLLSDRFSAERPKGSFSTLEIQRTEQGDSAMYLCASSLLGGQTGELFFGEGSRLTVL.

This clonotype was counted at least ten times. The chain employs TRBV7-3 and TRBJ2-5; D call uncertain. The germline V gene has CDR1 SGHTA and CDR2 FQGTGA. This CDR3 spans 13 amino acids. V was cut by 2 bases and J by 4 bases, with 8 bases left in between. The DNA for the CDR3 is TGTGCCAGCAGCTTATTGATAGGAGAGACCCAGTACTTC. This gives the protein CASSLLIGETQYF.

This clonotype was counted many times. The chain employs TRBV6-5 and TRBJ1-1, with D maybe TRBD1 (5 bases). Germline V gene data show CDR1 as MNHEY and CDR2 as SVGAGI. There are 14 residues in the CDR3. V dropped 0 bases and J dropped 11 bases, with 16 bases sitting between them. CDR3 sequence: CASSYSQRIGGAFF. The CDR3 DNA is TGTGCCAGCAGTTACTCGCAACGGATCGGGGGGGCTTTCTTT.

This clonotype was observed at least ten times. The chain couples TRBV12-3 or TRBV12-4 to TRBJ1-4; the D gene is possibly TRBD1 (6 bases). The germline V and J ends were trimmed by 3 bases and 7 bases, with 12 bases remaining between them. The CDR3 spans 14 residues. The CDR3 region has the DNA TGTGCCAGCAGTTTCGGGACATTGGGTGAAAAACTGTTTTTT. Translating it yields CASSFGTLGEKLFF.

The sample holds a few counts of this clonotype. The chain is built from TRBV7-6 and TRBJ2-1; D not resolved. Germline lookup yields CDR1 SGHVS and CDR2 FNYEAQ. This CDR3 has 13 residues. V lost 3 bases to trimming and J lost 5 bases, with 8 bases between them. This CDR3 reads CASSFGRDNEQFF. As DNA, the CDR3 is TGTGCCAGCAGCTTCGGACGTGACAATGAGCAGTTCTTC.

A note on this clonotype: The junction departs from germline at one end; a sequencing error may be responsible. J is TRBJ1-4 and V is TRBV5-1, with D possibly matching TRBD1 (6 bases). The length of the CDR3 is 14 residues. Per the germline V gene, CDR1 is SGHRS and CDR2 is YFSETQ. CDR3 DNA sequence: TGTGCCAGCAGCTCGAGGGGGACCGAAGAAAAACTGTTTTTT. It yields the protein CASSSRGTEEKLFF.

This clonotype has ten or more counts. Here the CDR3 DNA reads TGCAGTGCTAGAAGGGAGGAGGAGCAGTTCTTC. Translating it yields CSARREEEQFF. V usage is TRBV20-1 and J usage is TRBJ2-1; perhaps TRBD2 as D (6 bases). CDR3 size: 11 residues. V was trimmed by 2 bases and J by 10 bases, leaving 9 bases between them. The germline V gene has CDR1 DFQATT and CDR2 SNEGSKA (reference sequence).

This clonotype occurred many times. The chain has TRBV20-1 and TRBJ2-3, with 12 bases aligning to TRBD2. J was trimmed by 3 bases and V by 6 bases; bases with no gene match: 4. The germline gives CDR1 DFQATT, CDR2 SNEGSKA (reference sequence). The CDR3 loop spans 14 amino acids. CDR3 sequence reads: CSARLAGATDTQYF. The CDR3 DNA reads as TGCAGTGCAAGACTAGCGGGGGCGACAGATACGCAGTATTTT.

Many counts were recorded for this clonotype. The chain couples TRBV3-1 to TRBJ2-3; 7 bases map to TRBD2. Trimming cost V 5 bases and J 3 bases; bases outside gene matches: 5. The CDR3 has 14 amino acids. CDR1 is LGHDT, CDR2 YNNKEL, per germline (reference sequence). As DNA, the CDR3 is TGTGCCAGCAGCTTTGAGCGGGGAACAGATACGCAGTATTTT. Amino acids: CASSFERGTDTQYF.

This clonotype was seen at least ten times. The chain carries TRBV4-1 and TRBJ1-2; D is unclear. V dropped 0 bases and J dropped 6 bases, with 14 bases sitting between them. Germline values: CDR1 MGHRA, CDR2 YSYEKL. The CDR3 sequence is 15 residues long. The CDR3 region is CASSQDPSSNDGYTF. The CDR3 nucleotides read TGCGCCAGCAGCCAAGATCCTAGTTCGAACGATGGCTACACCTTC.